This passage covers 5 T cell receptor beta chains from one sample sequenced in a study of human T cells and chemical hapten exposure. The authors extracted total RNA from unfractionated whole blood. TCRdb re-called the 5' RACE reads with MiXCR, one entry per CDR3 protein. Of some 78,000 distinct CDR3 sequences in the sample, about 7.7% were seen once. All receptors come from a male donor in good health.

The CDR3 region is CASSRDRGELFF. CDR3 DNA: TGTGCCAGCAGCCGGGACAGGGGCGAACTGTTTTTT. The chain combines TRBV7-2 with TRBJ1-4; TRBD1 agrees at 10 bases. Germline V CDR1 and CDR2: SGHTA, FQGNSA. The J segment lost 12 bases and the V segment lost 5 bases, leaving 3 bases of the junction unmatched. The length of the CDR3 is 12 residues. The full variable domain, with the rest looked up from reference TRBV7-2 and TRBJ1-4, is GAGVSQSPSNKVTEKGKDVELRCDPISGHTALYWYRQSLGQGLEFLIYFQGNSAPDKSGLPSDRFSAERTGGSVSTLTIQRTQQEDSAVYLCASSRDRGELFFGSGTQLSVL.

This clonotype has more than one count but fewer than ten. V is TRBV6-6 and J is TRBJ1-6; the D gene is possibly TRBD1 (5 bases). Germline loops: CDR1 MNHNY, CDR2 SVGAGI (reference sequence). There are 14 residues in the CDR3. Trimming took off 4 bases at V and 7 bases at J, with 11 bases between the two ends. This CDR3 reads CASSFLGVNSPLHF. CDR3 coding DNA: TGTGCCAGCAGTTTCCTGGGGGTGAATTCACCCCTCCACTTT.

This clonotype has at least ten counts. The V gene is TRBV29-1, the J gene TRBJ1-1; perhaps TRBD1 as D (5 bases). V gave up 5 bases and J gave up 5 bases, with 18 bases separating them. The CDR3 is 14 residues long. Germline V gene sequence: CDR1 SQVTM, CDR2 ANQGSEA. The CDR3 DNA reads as TGCAGCGTTAACCTAGGCGGGGCTGGTACTGAAGCTTTCTTT. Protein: CSVNLGGAGTEAFF. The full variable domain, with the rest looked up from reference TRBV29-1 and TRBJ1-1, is SAVISQKPSRDICQRGTSLTIQCQVDSQVTMMFWYRQQPGQSLTLIATANQGSEATYESGFVIDKFPISRPNLTFSTLTVSNMSPEDSSIYLCSVNLGGAGTEAFFGQGTRLTVV.

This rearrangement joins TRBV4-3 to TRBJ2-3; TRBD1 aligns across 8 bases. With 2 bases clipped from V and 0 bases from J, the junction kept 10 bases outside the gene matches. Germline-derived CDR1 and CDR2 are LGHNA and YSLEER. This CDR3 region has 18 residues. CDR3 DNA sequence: TGCGCCAGCAGCCAACATCAGGGGGCAGGAGATAGCACAGATACGCAGTATTTT. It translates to CASSQHQGAGDSTDTQYF.

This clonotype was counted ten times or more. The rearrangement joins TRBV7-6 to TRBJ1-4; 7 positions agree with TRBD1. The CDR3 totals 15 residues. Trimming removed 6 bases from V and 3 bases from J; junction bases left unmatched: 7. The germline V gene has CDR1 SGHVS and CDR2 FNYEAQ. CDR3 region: CASSSNRGSNEKLFF. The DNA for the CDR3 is TGTGCCAGCAGTTCGAACAGGGGTTCTAATGAAAAACTGTTTTTT. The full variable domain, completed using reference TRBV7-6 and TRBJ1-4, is GAGVSQSPRYKVTKRGQDVALRCDPISGHVSLYWYRQALGQGPEFLTYFNYEAQQDKSGLPNDRFSAERPEGSISTLTIQRTEQRDSAMYRCASSSNRGSNEKLFFGSGTQLSVL.